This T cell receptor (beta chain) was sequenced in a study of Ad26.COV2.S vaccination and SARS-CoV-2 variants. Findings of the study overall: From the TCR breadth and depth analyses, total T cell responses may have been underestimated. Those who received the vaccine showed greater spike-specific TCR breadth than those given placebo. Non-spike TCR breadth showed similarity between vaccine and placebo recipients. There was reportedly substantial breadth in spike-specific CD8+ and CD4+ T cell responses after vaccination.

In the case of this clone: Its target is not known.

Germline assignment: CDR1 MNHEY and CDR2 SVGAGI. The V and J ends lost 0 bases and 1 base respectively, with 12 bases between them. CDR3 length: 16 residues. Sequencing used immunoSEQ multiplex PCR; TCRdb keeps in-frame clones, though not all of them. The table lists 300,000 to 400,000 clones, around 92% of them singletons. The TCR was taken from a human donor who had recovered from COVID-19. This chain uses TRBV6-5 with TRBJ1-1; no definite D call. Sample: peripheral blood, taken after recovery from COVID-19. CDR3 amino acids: CASSYSTSPQNTEAFF. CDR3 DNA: TGTGCCAGCAGTTACTCAACCTCCCCTCAGAACACTGAAGCTTTCTTT.